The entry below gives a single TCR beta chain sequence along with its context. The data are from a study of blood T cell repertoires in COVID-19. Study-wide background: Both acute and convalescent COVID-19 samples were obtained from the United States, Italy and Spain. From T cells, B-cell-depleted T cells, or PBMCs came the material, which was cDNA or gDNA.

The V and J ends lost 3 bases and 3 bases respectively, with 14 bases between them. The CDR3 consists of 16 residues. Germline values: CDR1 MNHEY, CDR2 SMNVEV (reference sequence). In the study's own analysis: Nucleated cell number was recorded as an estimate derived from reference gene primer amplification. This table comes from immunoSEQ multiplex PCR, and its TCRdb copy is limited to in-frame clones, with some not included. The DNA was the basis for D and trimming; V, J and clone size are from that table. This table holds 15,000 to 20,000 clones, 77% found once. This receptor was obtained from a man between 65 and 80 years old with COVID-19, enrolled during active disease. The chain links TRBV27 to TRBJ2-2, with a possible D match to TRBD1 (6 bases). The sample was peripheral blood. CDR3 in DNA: TGTGCCAGCAGTTTGTGGCAGGGGACGCACACCGGGGAGCTGTTTTTT. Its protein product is CASSLWQGTHTGELFF.